This T cell receptor (beta chain) emerged from a study of T cells after yellow fever vaccination. Study observations and caveats: Clones that expanded after primary vaccination mostly reappeared after the booster (around 96% CD4, 80% to 90% CD8). One caveat is that FACS-sorted repertoires could contain abundant clonotypes contaminating from the bulk population.

Looked up from germline, CDR1 is SGHTA and CDR2 is FQGNSA. CDR3 length: 16 residues. V was pared by 1 base and J by 12 bases, with 12 bases of the junction left unmatched. One entry per CDR3 protein, called by TCRdb with MiXCR from the 5' RACE reads. The table has about 580,000 distinct CDR3 sequences, about a sixth seen once. The table lists this clonotype with a few counts. Its antigen is as yet unknown. Sequenced material: PBMCs, taken about 5 days after the first yellow fever vaccination. The chain is built from TRBV7-2 and TRBJ1-6, with 7 bases fitting TRBD1. The sequence was collected from a man aged 18 to 29 who received the YFV17D yellow fever vaccine. CDR3 residues: CASSLGQGRYAVPLHF. The CDR3 DNA reads as TGTGCCAGCAGCTTAGGACAGGGCCGTTATGCAGTACCCCTCCACTTT.